These 12 T cell receptor beta chains originate from one sample sequenced in a study of T cells in Graves' hyperthyroidism and ophthalmopathy. Researchers amplified the TCR beta CDR3 regions from RNA transcripts. TCR CDR3 regions were first amplified by RT-PCR with HTBI primers. Using its own MiXCR run on the multiplex PCR reads, TCRdb lists one record per CDR3 protein. The data hold 150,000 or so distinct CDR3 sequences, with over 8% observed a single time. The sample consisted of blood. Receptors originate from a young woman with Graves' hyperthyroidism that later progressed to Graves' ophthalmopathy.

The V gene is TRBV5-5, the J gene TRBJ2-7; 8 bases are shared with TRBD1. The germline V gene has CDR1 SGHKS and CDR2 YYEKEE (reference sequence). V gave up 0 bases and J gave up 5 bases; unmatched junction bases: 7. The CDR3 totals 15 residues. The CDR3 sequence is CASSLGQGYGNEQYF. CDR3 DNA: TGTGCCAGCAGCTTGGGACAGGGGTATGGCAACGAGCAGTACTTC.

This clonotype was observed a few times. The V gene is TRBV27, the J gene TRBJ1-4, with D unresolved. Germline V lookup: CDR1 MNHEY, CDR2 SMNVEV (reference sequence). V was trimmed by 4 bases and J by 0 bases, leaving 12 bases between them. The CDR3 sequence is 16 residues long. CDR3 loop: CASSSSGLPTNEKLFF. The CDR3 DNA sequence: TGTGCCAGCAGTTCATCCGGTCTACCAACTAATGAAAAACTGTTTTTT.

The rearrangement links TRBV7-6 to TRBJ2-7; the match to TRBD1 covers 7 bases. This CDR3 comprises 16 residues. Germline CDR1 and CDR2: SGHVS and FNYEAQ. The J segment lost 0 bases and the V segment lost 1 base, leaving 6 bases of the junction unmatched. DNA of the CDR3: TGTGCCAGCAGCTTAGGGTTGGGGACAGACTCCTACGAGCAGTACTTC. This encodes CASSLGLGTDSYEQYF.

As for this clonotype: Germline is not matched at one junction end, which may reflect a read error. V gene TRBV15 combines with J gene TRBJ2-1, with 7 bases identical to TRBD2. The DNA end is more similar to TRBJ2-7, so the J call may be wrong. Germline V lookup: CDR1 LNHNV, CDR2 YYDKDF (reference sequence). The length of the CDR3 is 16 residues. The DNA of the CDR3 is TGTGCCACCAGCGGAGAAACTAGCGCCTCCTACAGTGAGCAGTACTTC. Protein product: CATSGETSASYSEQYF.

This clonotype has ten or more counts. This rearrangement joins TRBV20-1 to TRBJ2-5, with 7 positions matching TRBD1. From germline, CDR1 is DFQATT and CDR2 SNEGSKA (reference sequence). J gave up 4 bases and V 5 bases, and 7 bases lay outside the gene matches. The CDR3 runs to 13 residues. As DNA, the CDR3 is TGCAGTGCTGATACAGGGGTGGGAGAGACCCAGTACTTC. Its translation is CSADTGVGETQYF.

The sample holds a few counts of this clonotype. The rearrangement uses TRBV7-3 and TRBJ2-1; maybe TRBD2 (7 bases). This CDR3 comprises 16 residues. Germline lookup yields CDR1 SGHTA and CDR2 FQGTGA. Trimming took 4 bases from V and 2 from J, leaving 15 bases between them. Here the CDR3 DNA reads TGTGCCAGCAGCTCCAGGGAGGGGGGCGCCTACAATGAGCAGTTCTTC. Amino acids: CASSSREGGAYNEQFF. Combining the CDR3 with reference TRBV7-3 and TRBJ2-1 gives the whole variable domain GAGVSQTPSNKVTEKGKYVELRCDPISGHTALYWYRQSLGQGPEFLIYFQGTGAADDSGLPNDRFFAVRPEGSVSTLKIQRTERGDSAVYLCASSSREGGAYNEQFFGPGTRLTVL.

The chain has TRBV9 and TRBJ2-5, with unresolved D. This CDR3 comprises 13 residues. CDR1 is SGDLS and CDR2 is YYNGEE in the germline V gene. Trimming pared 4 bases from V and 4 bases from J, leaving 11 bases between. Here the CDR3 DNA reads TGTGCCAGCAGCCCCCTACTGGGAGAGACCCAGTACTTC. Its translation: CASSPLLGETQYF. The full variable domain, in which reference TRBV9 and TRBJ2-5 provide the parts outside the CDR3, is DSGVTQTPKHLITATGQRVTLRCSPRSGDLSVYWYQQSLDQGLQFLIQYYNGEERAKGNILERFSAQQFPDLHSELNLSSLELGDSALYFCASSPLLGETQYFGPGTRLLVL.

This clonotype was counted between two and nine times. V is TRBV18 and J is TRBJ2-2, with D perhaps TRBD2 (7 bases). V was trimmed by 5 bases and J by 2 bases, leaving 12 bases between them. Germline-derived CDR1 and CDR2 are KGHSH and LQKENI. The CDR3 is made up of 15 amino acids. The DNA of the CDR3 is TGTGCCAGCTCAAGCGGGACACTAAACACCGGGGAGCTGTTTTTT. Amino acid sequence: CASSSGTLNTGELFF.

This clonotype was picked up many times. This chain uses TRBV11-2 with TRBJ2-3; D gene unclear. Deletions cut 4 bases from V and 0 bases from J, with 11 bases between. This CDR3 comprises 15 residues. The germline V gene encodes CDR1 SGHAT and CDR2 FQNNGV. This chain's CDR3 is CASSYRLPSTDTQYF. CDR3 bases: TGTGCCAGCAGCTATAGGCTACCTAGCACAGATACGCAGTATTTT. Complete variable domain (other parts from reference TRBV11-2 and TRBJ2-3): EAGVAQSPRYKIIEKRQSVAFWCNPISGHATLYWYQQILGQGPKLLIQFQNNGVVDDSQLPKDRFSAERLKGVDSTLKIQPAKLEDSAVYLCASSYRLPSTDTQYFGPGTRLTVL.

This clonotype was observed at least ten times. The rearrangement joins TRBV20-1 to TRBJ1-1; 7 bases line up with TRBD1. The CDR3 covers 14 residues. CDR1 and CDR2 (germline): DFQATT, SNEGSKA (reference sequence). V lost 3 bases and J lost 5; bases outside the gene matches: 9. The CDR3 protein is CSARVLQGRTEAFF. The CDR3 DNA reads TGCAGTGCTAGGGTATTACAGGGGCGGACTGAAGCTTTCTTT.

The V gene is TRBV6-4, the J gene TRBJ1-5; 9 bases are shared with TRBD1. CDR1 is MRHNA, CDR2 SNTAGT, per germline. This CDR3 is built from 15 residues. V gave up 3 bases and J gave up 5 bases; unmatched junction bases: 5. Here the CDR3 reads CASSDLTGGDQPQHF. CDR3 DNA sequence: TGTGCCAGCAGTGATCTGACAGGGGGGGATCAGCCCCAGCATTTT.

The J gene is TRBJ1-2, the V gene TRBV5-4, with D possibly TRBD1 on 6 matching bases. Germline loops: CDR1 SGHNT, CDR2 YYREEE (reference sequence). This CDR3 comprises 15 residues. V lost 6 bases and J lost 2, with 17 bases in between. CDR3 sequence: CASTGPKGENYGYTF. The CDR3 bases are TGTGCCAGCACCGGGCCGAAGGGGGAGAACTATGGCTACACCTTC. Supplemented by reference TRBV5-4 and TRBJ1-2, the full variable domain reads ETGVTQSPTHLIKTRGQQVTLRCSSQSGHNTVSWYQQALGQGPQFIFQYYREEENGRGNFPPRFSGLQFPNYSSELNVNALELDDSALYLCASTGPKGENYGYTFGSGTRLTVV.